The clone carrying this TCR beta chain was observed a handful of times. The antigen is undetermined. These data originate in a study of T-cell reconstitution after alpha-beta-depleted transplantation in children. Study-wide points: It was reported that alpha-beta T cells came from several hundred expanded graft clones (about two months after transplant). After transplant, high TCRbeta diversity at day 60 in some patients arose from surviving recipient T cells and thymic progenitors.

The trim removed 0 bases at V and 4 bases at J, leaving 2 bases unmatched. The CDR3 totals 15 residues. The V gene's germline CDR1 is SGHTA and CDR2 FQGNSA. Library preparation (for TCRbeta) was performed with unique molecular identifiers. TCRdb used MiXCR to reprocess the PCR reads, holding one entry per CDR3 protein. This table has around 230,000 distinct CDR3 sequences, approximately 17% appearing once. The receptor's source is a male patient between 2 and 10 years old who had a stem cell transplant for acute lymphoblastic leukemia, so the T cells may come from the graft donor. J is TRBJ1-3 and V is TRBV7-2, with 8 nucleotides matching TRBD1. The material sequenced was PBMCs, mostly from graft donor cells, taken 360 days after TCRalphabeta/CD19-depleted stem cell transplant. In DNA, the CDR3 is TGTGCCAGCAGCTTAGCCGGACAGGGAGGAAACACCATATATTTT. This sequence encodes CASSLAGQGGNTIYF.